The next 3 T cell receptor beta chains were all read from a single sample in a study of blood T cell repertoires in COVID-19. Libraries were prepared by immunoSEQ multiplex PCR; TCRdb keeps only in-frame clonotypes and omits some of them. The sample lists roughly 400,000 clones, about 90% occurring once. Input material: PBMCs or T cells enriched from blood (not recorded which). Receptors originate from a young man who had recovered from COVID-19.

This clone was recorded a few times. This chain joins TRBV7-9 and TRBJ2-7; 7 bases agree with TRBD1. Germline CDR1 is SEHNR and CDR2 is FQNEAQ (reference sequence). J lost 1 base, V lost 8 bases, and 8 bases had no gene match. The CDR3 has 14 residues. The CDR3, as DNA: TGTGCCAGCGGGGGACAGCTAAATTCCTACGAGCAGTACTTC. It specifies CASGGQLNSYEQYF.

The chain combines TRBV27 with TRBJ2-5; maybe TRBD2 (5 bases). This CDR3 region has 15 residues. Trimming left V 3 bases short and J 5 bases short, with 16 bases between. CDR1 and CDR2 (germline): MNHEY, SMNVEV (reference sequence). Here the CDR3 reads CASSFTSYRVETQYF. Here the CDR3 DNA reads TGTGCCAGCAGTTTTACTAGTTATCGGGTCGAGACCCAGTACTTC.

V usage is TRBV6-2 or TRBV6-3 and J usage is TRBJ1-6, with 9 bases identical to TRBD1. The CDR3 loop spans 14 amino acids. Trimming at V came to 4 bases and at J to 9 bases, leaving 4 bases not matched to a gene. The V gene's germline CDR1 is MNHEY and CDR2 SVGEGT. CDR3: CASSSTGGASPLHF. CDR3 bases: TGTGCCAGCAGTTCGACAGGGGGAGCTTCACCCCTCCACTTT.